This is a list of T cell receptor beta chains from one sample in a study of cytomegalovirus exposure and HLA in healthy donors. Produced via immunoSEQ multiplex PCR; TCRdb's table is partial and in-frame only. The repertoire includes 120,000 or so clones, 65% to 85% of them detected once, and about 16% sits in the top ten. The sequenced material came from PBMCs. The receptor set was obtained from a man aged 45-65 years in good health and CMV-seropositive. Both conserved end residues are part of each CDR3. A clone size is listed for some rows: how often the clone was seen (once, few, many), or a class if it is expanded.

once,TRBJ2-3,TRBV4-1,CASSQGERSSTDTQYF
-,TRBJ2-1,TRBV27,CASSLSGSPYNEQFF
-,TRBJ1-2,TRBV19,CASSIWGTGRYGYTF
-,TRBJ1-5,TRBV6-5,CASSSGQSEHF
-,TRBJ1-1,TRBV7-9,CASSLAVGPNTEAFF
once,TRBJ1-1,TRBV5-6,CASSSVKIGGTEAFF
-,TRBJ2-5,TRBV5-1,CASSGGGVRETQYF
-,TRBJ2-7,TRBV28,CASSLYVGQRVGNEQYF
-,TRBJ2-5,TRBV11-2,CASSLVGLAVETQYF
few,TRBJ2-5,TRBV19,CASSRDYRQETQYF
-,TRBJ2-7,TRBV18,CASTTGSLNYEQYF
few,TRBJ2-7,TRBV6-4,CASSLTGTGAYEQYF
once,TRBJ2-3,TRBV5-4,CASSPAGGGTQYF
-,TRBJ1-1,TRBV11-2,CASSLGRGGKLNTEAFF
-,TRBJ2-5,TRBV6-6,CASSWTGRGETQYF
-,TRBJ1-1,TRBV27,CASSSRTVPSLNTEAFF
-,TRBJ2-7,TRBV14,CASSQGGRGPYEQYF
-,TRBJ1-5,TRBV25-1,CASRGTGNQPQHF
-,TRBJ1-4,TRBV11-2,CASSPSDSFEKLFF
-,TRBJ1-2,TRBV29-1,CSVEKTGADYGYTF
-,TRBJ2-2,TRBV27,CASSWGEGYTGELFF
-,TRBJ1-1,TRBV6-6,CASSQTGQRRTEAFF
-,TRBJ2-1,TRBV6-6,CASSYSGTNPNEQFF
-,TRBJ2-7,TRBV2,CASTGQGDYEQYF
-,-,TRBV18,CASSLTSKGDEQYF
-,TRBJ2-1,TRBV7-6,CASSWTSGRSYEQFF
-,TRBJ1-6,TRBV5-4,CASSLKRGYNSPLHF
few,TRBJ2-7,TRBV5-4,CASRDGTGWTYEQYF
few,TRBJ2-5,TRBV18,CASSPGTGGPGAQYF
-,TRBJ2-7,TRBV19,CASSKQGARSYEQYF
-,TRBJ2-7,TRBV19,CASSLDRGLSYEQYF
-,TRBJ1-6,TRBV19,CASSTRTGDNSPLHF
few,TRBJ1-1,TRBV6-1,CASSAGGGGNTEAFF
once,TRBJ2-2,TRBV7-9,CASSMTGNTGELFF
-,TRBJ1-5,TRBV11-2,CASSRQGAREPQHF
few,TRBJ2-7,TRBV5-1,CASSLRDSFYEQYF
-,TRBJ1-2,TRBV6-4,CAHPPTENYGYTF
-,TRBJ2-1,TRBV30,CAWSVLLAGVGSSYNEQFF
few,TRBJ1-1,TRBV14,CASSRGGNTEAFF
-,TRBJ1-2,TRBV10-1,CASSEGRYYGYTF
-,TRBJ2-7,TRBV11-2,CASSAGTRSYEQYF
once,TRBJ2-2,TRBV7-2,CASSFRQGVGTGELFF
few,TRBJ2-5,TRBV7-9,CASSLTGGESQYF
few,TRBJ1-1,TRBV19,CASSIDGGHPKGTEAFF
few,TRBJ1-6,TRBV28,CASSLDRPSGGSPLHF
-,TRBJ1-5,TRBV7-2,CASSSPGSNQPQHF
-,TRBJ2-3,TRBV5-1,CASSFESGTGGTDTQYF
-,TRBJ2-7,TRBV10-2,CASRDPEGYEQYF
-,TRBJ1-1,TRBV5-1,CASSSYRNTEAFF
-,TRBJ2-1,TRBV5-6,CASSRGLAAPPRDEQFF
-,TRBJ2-3,TRBV4-2,CASSQRMTGQGADTQYF
once,TRBJ1-5,TRBV5-1,CASAETVNQPQHF
-,TRBJ1-1,TRBV9,CASSVTGGTEAFF
-,TRBJ2-3,TRBV7-9,CASSPVGDTQYF
-,TRBJ1-4,TRBV4-1,CASSQERPATNEKLFF
few,TRBJ2-3,TRBV11-3,CASSWSSGGDTQYF
-,TRBJ1-2,TRBV7-2,CASSLAYGKAKAFNYGYTF
-,TRBJ1-1,TRBV2,CASSAETEAFF
few,TRBJ2-1,TRBV28,CASSLYTSGSREQFF